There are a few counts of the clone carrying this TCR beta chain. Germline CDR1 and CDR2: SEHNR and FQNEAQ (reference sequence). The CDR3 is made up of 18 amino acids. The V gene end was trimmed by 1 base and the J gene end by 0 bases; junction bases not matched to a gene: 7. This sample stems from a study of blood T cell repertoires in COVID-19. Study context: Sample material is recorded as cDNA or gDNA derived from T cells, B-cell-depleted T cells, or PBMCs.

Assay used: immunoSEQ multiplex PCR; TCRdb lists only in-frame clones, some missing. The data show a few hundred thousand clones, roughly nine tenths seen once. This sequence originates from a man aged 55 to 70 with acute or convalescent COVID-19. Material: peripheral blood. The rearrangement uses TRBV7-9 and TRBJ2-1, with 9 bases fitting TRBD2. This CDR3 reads CASSLVGRREGSYNEQFF. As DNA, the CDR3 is TGTGCCAGCAGCTTAGTTGGTCGGCGGGAGGGCTCCTACAATGAGCAGTTCTTC.